This T cell receptor (beta chain) was profiled in a study of T cell responses to AZD1222 COVID-19 vaccine. Libraries were prepared by immunoSEQ multiplex PCR; TCRdb keeps only in-frame clonotypes and omits some of them. The sample holds 120,000 to 150,000 clones, 80% to 90% seen once. The germline CDR1 and CDR2 sequences are ENHRY and SYGVKD. The ends were cut back, 8 bases at V and 4 bases at J, with 20 bases in the middle. This CDR3 is 15 amino acids long. This TCR was recovered from an adult in good health. The input for sequencing was peripheral blood, taken on day 0 of AZD1222 vaccination. This sequence joins TRBV10-3 and TRBJ1-2; TRBD1 might be the D (6 bases). CDR3 coding DNA: TGTGCCATCGGGATAGGTGGGGGGCGAGGCTATGGCTACACCTTC. It translates to CAIGIGGGRGYGYTF.